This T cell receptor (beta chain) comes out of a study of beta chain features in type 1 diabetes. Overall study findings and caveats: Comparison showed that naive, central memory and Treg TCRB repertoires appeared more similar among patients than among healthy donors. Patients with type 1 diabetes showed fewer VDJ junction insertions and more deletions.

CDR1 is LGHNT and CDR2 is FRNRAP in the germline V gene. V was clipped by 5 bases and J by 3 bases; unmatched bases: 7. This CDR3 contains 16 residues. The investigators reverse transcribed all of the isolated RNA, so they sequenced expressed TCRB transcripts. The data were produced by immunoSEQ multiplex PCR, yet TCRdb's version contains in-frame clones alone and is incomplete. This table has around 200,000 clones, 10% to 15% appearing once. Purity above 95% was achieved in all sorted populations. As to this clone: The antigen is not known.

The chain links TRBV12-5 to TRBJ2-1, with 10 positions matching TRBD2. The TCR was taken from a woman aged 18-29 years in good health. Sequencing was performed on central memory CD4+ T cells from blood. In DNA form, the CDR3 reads TGTGCTAGTGGTCCCGGGACTAGCGAACTCTACAATGAGCAGTTCTTC. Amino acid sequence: CASGPGTSELYNEQFF.